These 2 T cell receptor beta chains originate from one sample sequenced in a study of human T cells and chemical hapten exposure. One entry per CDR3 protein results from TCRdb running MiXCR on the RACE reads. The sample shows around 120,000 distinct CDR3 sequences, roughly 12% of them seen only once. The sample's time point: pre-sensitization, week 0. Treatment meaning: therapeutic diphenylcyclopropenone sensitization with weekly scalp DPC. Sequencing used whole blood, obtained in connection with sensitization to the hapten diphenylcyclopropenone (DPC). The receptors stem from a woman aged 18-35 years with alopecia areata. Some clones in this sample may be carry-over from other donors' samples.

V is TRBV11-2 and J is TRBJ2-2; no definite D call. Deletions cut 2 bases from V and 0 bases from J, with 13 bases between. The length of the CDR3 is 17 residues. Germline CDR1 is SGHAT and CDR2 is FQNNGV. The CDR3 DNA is TGTGCCAGCAGCTTATTACGAAGCCCAACGAACACCGGGGAGCTGTTTTTT. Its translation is CASSLLRSPTNTGELFF.

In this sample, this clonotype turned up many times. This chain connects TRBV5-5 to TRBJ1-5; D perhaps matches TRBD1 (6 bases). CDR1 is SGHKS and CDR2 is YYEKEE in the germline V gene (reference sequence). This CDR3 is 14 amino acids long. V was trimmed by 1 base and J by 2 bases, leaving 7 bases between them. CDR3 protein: CASSLRTGNQPQHF. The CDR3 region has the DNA TGTGCCAGCAGCTTGCGGACAGGCAATCAGCCCCAGCATTTT.